This entry concerns a single TCR beta chain. The CDR3 is 12 residues long. The V gene's germline CDR1 is SGHNT and CDR2 YENEEA. The ends were cut back, 4 bases at V and 5 bases at J, with 9 bases in the middle. This sample stems from a study of OX40 agonist ivuxolimab in advanced cancers. Background on the study: Patients received the agonistic anti-OX40 (CD134) antibody ivuxolimab.

The assay was immunoSEQ multiplex PCR, and TCRdb's table has in-frame clones only and misses some. Of 75,000 to 100,000 clones in the sample, roughly 90% were seen once. Blood sampling was done at baseline, cycle 4 day 1, and cycle 7 day 1. The origin of this receptor is an adult with an advanced solid tumor such as melanoma, head and neck, liver or kidney cancer. Sequencing used CD4+ or CD8+ T cells sorted from blood, obtained in a trial of the OX40 agonist ivuxolimab. The J gene is TRBJ2-7, the V gene TRBV11-3, with a weak D call TRBD1 (6 bases). CDR3 amino acids: CASSSNRDEQYF. CDR3 coding DNA: TGTGCCAGCAGCTCCAACAGGGACGAGCAGTACTTC.